Shown below are 22 T cell receptor beta chains from a single sample sequenced in a study of monozygotic twins with inflammatory bowel disease (dated by TCRdb to about 2019). The library was made by 5' RACE. For sequencing, an Illumina HiSeq 2500 was employed. One entry per CDR3 protein sequence results from the TCRdb reprocessing of the reads, with DNA left out. This sample's table lists 110,000 to 150,000 distinct CDR3 sequences. The ten top clones hold more than 0.95% of the sample. Material for sequencing was blood. The receptors were gathered from a human donor with ulcerative colitis or Crohn's disease, or a healthy co-twin of an affected twin (not recorded which).

The chain is built from TRBV20-1 and TRBJ2-7; with no DNA, the TCRdb D assignment of TRBD2 cannot be verified. From germline, CDR1 is DFQATT and CDR2 SNEGSKA (reference sequence). CDR3 length: 14 residues. CDR3 residues: CSARELAGAYEQYF.

The CDR3 reads CASSSGTMVVTQYF. The chain carries TRBV3-1 and TRBJ2-3; TCRdb outputs TRBD1, but without DNA this stays unchecked. Germline CDR1 and CDR2: LGHDT and YNNKEL (reference sequence). The CDR3 contains 14 residues.

The chain recombines TRBV9 with TRBJ2-2; the D call from TCRdb, TRBD2, cannot be confirmed without DNA. Germline V gene sequence: CDR1 SGDLS, CDR2 YYNGEE. The CDR3 extends over 16 amino acids. CDR3 sequence: CASSVNREEDTGELFF.

The chain joins TRBV7-9 to TRBJ2-1. The germline gives CDR1 SEHNR, CDR2 FQNEAQ (reference sequence). The CDR3 is 11 amino acids. The CDR3 spells CASSLASEQFF.

The chain employs TRBV20-1 and TRBJ2-7; the D gene TCRdb calls, TRBD2, cannot be checked with no DNA. From germline, CDR1 is DFQATT and CDR2 SNEGSKA (reference sequence). The CDR3 loop spans 14 amino acids. The chain's CDR3 is CSVPDYSGLYEQYF.

This chain links TRBV7-2 with TRBJ1-2. This CDR3 has 12 amino acids. In germline, CDR1 is SGHTA, CDR2 FQGNSA. This CDR3 is CASSSQYYGYTF.

V usage is TRBV11-2 and J usage is TRBJ1-1. The CDR3 runs to 12 residues. Germline lookup yields CDR1 SGHAT and CDR2 FQNNGV. CDR3: CASSPLRTLAFF.

The genes are TRBV24-1 and TRBJ2-7. The CDR3 has 14 amino acids. Germline V gene data show CDR1 as KGHDR and CDR2 as SFDVKD. CDR3 loop: CATSDPFKDYEQYF.

The genes are TRBV29-1 and TRBJ1-2; the TCRdb D gene call, TRBD1, has no DNA to confirm it. The CDR3 consists of 17 residues. Germline CDR1 is SQVTM and CDR2 is ANQGSEA. This CDR3 is CSGKILTGTGGIHGYTF. The variable domain in full, with the rest retrieved from reference TRBV29-1 and TRBJ1-2, is SAVISQKPSRDICQRGTSLTIQCQVDSQVTMMFWYRQQPGQSLTLIATANQGSEATYESGFVIDKFPISRPNLTFSTLTVSNMSPEDSSIYLCSGKILTGTGGIHGYTFGSGTRLTVV.

The CDR3 loop is CASSLRDRELQETQYF. V is TRBV5-5 and J is TRBJ2-5; TCRdb picks TRBD1, but there is no DNA to check that call. Germline lookup yields CDR1 SGHKS and CDR2 YYEKEE (reference sequence). The CDR3 is made up of 16 amino acids.

J is TRBJ1-2 and V is TRBV7-9; TCRdb gives TRBD1 as the D gene, but with no DNA this cannot be confirmed. Germline values: CDR1 SEHNR, CDR2 FQNEAQ (reference sequence). The CDR3 extends over 12 amino acids. The chain's CDR3 is CASSLTEYGYTF.

V gene TRBV11-2 combines with J gene TRBJ2-5; the D gene TCRdb calls, TRBD1, cannot be checked with no DNA. This CDR3 region has 16 residues. Germline loops: CDR1 SGHAT, CDR2 FQNNGV. The CDR3 loop reads CASSLGGAIIQETQYF.

The chain couples TRBV18 to TRBJ2-3; lacking DNA, the TRBD1 call made by TCRdb goes unchecked. Germline V gene sequence: CDR1 KGHSH, CDR2 LQKENI. The length of the CDR3 is 18 residues. The CDR3: CASSPKPGQPPSTDTQYF.

V usage is TRBV6-1 and J usage is TRBJ2-5; the D gene TCRdb calls, TRBD1, cannot be checked with no DNA. The CDR3 totals 15 residues. In germline, CDR1 is MNHNS, CDR2 SASEGT. The CDR3 is CASTADGTEQETQYF.

The chain joins TRBV10-3 to TRBJ1-2. The CDR3 totals 14 residues. The germline CDR1 and CDR2 sequences are ENHRY and SYGVKD. The CDR3 region is CAISRPSDDYGYTF.

This rearrangement joins TRBV4-3 to TRBJ2-1; TCRdb proposes TRBD1, but this gene call is untestable without DNA. The CDR3 is made up of 14 amino acids. Germline CDR1 LGHNA, CDR2 YSLEER. The CDR3 region is CASSQEGAGGEQFF.

This chain links TRBV10-3 with TRBJ1-1. There are 18 residues in the CDR3. CDR1 and CDR2 from the germline V gene are ENHRY and SYGVKD. This chain's CDR3 is CAIKGVIFGDTPNTEAFF.

This sequence joins TRBV11-3 and TRBJ2-2. Germline V gene sequence: CDR1 SGHNT, CDR2 YENEEA. The CDR3 length is 13 residues. The CDR3 reads CASSPSIAGELFF.

The chain carries TRBV13 and TRBJ2-5; absent DNA, TCRdb's TRBD1 call cannot be checked. The CDR3 runs to 20 residues. Germline V gives CDR1 PRHDT, CDR2 FYEKMQ (reference sequence). CDR3 in amino acids: CASSLGGRFFSITDQETQYF.

The rearrangement joins TRBV5-1 to TRBJ2-1; lacking DNA, the TRBD2 call made by TCRdb goes unchecked. Germline CDR1 is SGHRS and CDR2 is YFSETQ. CDR3 length: 15 residues. This chain's CDR3 is CASRPSGSSYNEQFF.

The chain is built from TRBV5-1 and TRBJ2-7; the D gene TCRdb calls, TRBD1, cannot be checked with no DNA. Germline loops: CDR1 SGHRS, CDR2 YFSETQ. This CDR3 spans 15 amino acids. CDR3 loop: CASSRAGQGFYEQYF.

The chain's CDR3 is CATSRDDRREEELAKNIQYF. The chain employs TRBV15 and TRBJ2-4; TCRdb's D call, TRBD2, is unchecked because there is no DNA. Germline V gene lookup returns CDR1 LNHNV and CDR2 YYDKDF (reference sequence). The CDR3 is 20 amino acids.